Included here is one T cell receptor beta chain sequence, with context. Its specificity is not known. Patients showing uncontrolled infection, other autoimmune disease, pregnancy or lactation were ineligible. Each diagnosis was grounded in clinical symptoms, serum thyroxine and TRAb, thyroid ultrasound, and orbital computed tomography. Fresh peripheral blood, approximately 10 ml, was the source of the PBMCs. The entry originates in a study of T cells in Graves' hyperthyroidism and ophthalmopathy. Study-wide findings and caveats: Before onset, ophthalmopathy was predicted by the model a median about six months earlier.

Amplified TCR beta CDR3 regions came from RNA transcripts. An initial round of RT-PCR targeting the TCR CDR3 relied on the HTBI primer set. From the multiplex PCR reads, TCRdb called clonotypes with MiXCR, one entry per CDR3 protein. The data contain 690,000 or so distinct CDR3 sequences, about 17% of them singletons. This TCR was sampled from a woman between 45 and 65 years old with Graves' hyperthyroidism that later progressed to Graves' ophthalmopathy. Sequencing was done on a sample of blood.

This CDR3 reads CSVGGATGKNSAGYTF. The CDR3, as DNA: TGCAGCGTGGGAGGAGCGACAGGGAAAAATTCTGCTGGCTACACCTTC. The chain has TRBV29-1 and TRBJ1-2; 7 nucleotides line up with TRBD1. There are 16 residues in the CDR3. Unmatched junction bases numbered 20, after V lost 6 bases and J lost 7 bases. Germline V CDR1 and CDR2: SQVTM, ANQGSEA.